The 9 T cell receptor beta chains listed next were all sequenced from one sample in a study of blood T cell repertoires in COVID-19. Repertoires were generated with immunoSEQ multiplex PCR, while TCRdb's copy carries only in-frame clones and drops some. The sample contains roughly 68,000 clones, 90% to 95% of which appear only once. Sequences were obtained from peripheral blood. The receptors stem from a man aged 40-49 years with COVID-19, enrolled during active disease.

This sequence joins TRBV28 and TRBJ2-7; 7 bases match TRBD1. The germline CDR1 and CDR2 sequences are MDHEN and SYDVKM. The CDR3 sequence is 14 residues long. Trimming removed 10 bases from V and 3 bases from J; junction bases left unmatched: 12. The chain's CDR3 is CATYPGTVGYEQYF. CDR3 in DNA: TGTGCCACCTACCCCGGGACAGTGGGCTACGAGCAGTACTTC.

The chain recombines TRBV2 with TRBJ2-5, with D unclear. From germline, CDR1 is SNHLY and CDR2 FYNNEI. The V end was cut by 5 bases, the J end by 1 base, with 11 bases between. This CDR3 comprises 14 residues. CDR3 DNA: TGTGCCAGCAGTTCTAGGTACCTCCAAGAGACCCAGTACTTC. This translates into CASSSRYLQETQYF.

This CDR3 is CASSQDISGGLLYF. In nucleotides, the CDR3 is TGTGCCAGCAGCCAAGATATCAGCGGGGGGCTTCTGTACTTC. The V call is TRBV3-1 (or the pseudogene TRBV3-2), the J call TRBJ2-5; 9 positions match TRBD2. Trimming took 0 bases from V and 13 from J; bases not matched to a gene: 9. CDR1 and CDR2 (germline): LGHDT, YNNKEL (reference sequence). The CDR3 consists of 14 residues.

This clone turned up a few times. V usage is TRBV18 and J usage is TRBJ2-1, with 7 positions matching TRBD1. Looked up from germline, CDR1 is KGHSH and CDR2 is LQKENI. The CDR3 has 16 residues. The trim removed 3 bases at V and 2 bases at J, leaving 7 bases unmatched. The CDR3 coding sequence is TGTGCCAGCTCACCCACATCAGGACAGGCCTACAATGAGCAGTTCTTC. The encoded protein is CASSPTSGQAYNEQFF.

This clone has a handful of counts. V usage is TRBV2 and J usage is TRBJ1-6; tentative D call: TRBD1 (6 bases). There are 16 residues in the CDR3. Trimming shortened V by 6 bases and J by 0 bases, and 12 bases separated the two germline ends. Germline CDR1 reads SNHLY; CDR2 reads FYNNEI. CDR3 DNA sequence: TGTGCCAGCAGCAGTAGGGACAACTCCTATAATTCACCCCTCCACTTT. As protein: CASSSRDNSYNSPLHF.

V is TRBV6-2 or TRBV6-3 and J is TRBJ1-1, with a tentative D call TRBD1 (6 bases). The V end lost 1 base, the J end lost 4 bases, and 10 bases lay between the germline ends. CDR3 length: 14 amino acids. Germline V lookup: CDR1 MNHEY, CDR2 SVGEGT. This CDR3 is CASSYYPQGTEAFF. DNA for the CDR3: TGTGCCAGCAGTTACTACCCACAGGGCACTGAAGCTTTCTTT.

J is TRBJ1-2 and V is TRBV24-1; D unclear. The length of the CDR3 is 10 residues. Germline V gene sequence: CDR1 KGHDR, CDR2 SFDVKD. Trimming stripped 9 bases from V and 7 bases from J, with 8 bases between. This CDR3 is CATGSFGYTF. CDR3 sequence (DNA): TGTGCCACCGGGAGTTTTGGCTACACCTTC.

V gene TRBV19 combines with J gene TRBJ2-3; D perhaps matches TRBD1 (6 bases). The CDR3 is 15 residues long. The V gene lost 8 bases and the J gene lost 4 bases, with 19 bases spanning the gap. Germline-derived CDR1 and CDR2 are LNHDA and SQIVND (reference sequence). The CDR3 nucleotides read TGTGCCAGTTCCCGGGACACTGAGCCCTCAGATACGCAGTATTTT. Translated, it gives CASSRDTEPSDTQYF.

V usage is TRBV25-1 and J usage is TRBJ2-1; TRBD2 matches 11 bases. This CDR3 comprises 17 residues. V gave up 3 bases and J gave up 4 bases; unmatched junction bases: 8. Germline V CDR1 and CDR2: MGHDK, SYGVNS. The CDR3 nucleotides read TGTGCCAGCAGTGAGTCTAGCGGGGGGATCTCATACAATGAGCAGTTCTTC. Residues: CASSESSGGISYNEQFF.